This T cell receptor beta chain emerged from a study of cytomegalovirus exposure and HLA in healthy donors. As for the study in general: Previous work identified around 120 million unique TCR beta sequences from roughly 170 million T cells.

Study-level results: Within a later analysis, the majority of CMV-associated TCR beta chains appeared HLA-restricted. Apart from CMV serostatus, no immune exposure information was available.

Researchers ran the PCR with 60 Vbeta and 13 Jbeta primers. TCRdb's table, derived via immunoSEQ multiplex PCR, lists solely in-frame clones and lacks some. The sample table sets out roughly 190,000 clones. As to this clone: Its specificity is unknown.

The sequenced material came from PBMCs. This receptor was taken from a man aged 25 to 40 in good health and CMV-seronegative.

CDR3 in DNA: TGTGCCAGCAGAAAATTATCTGGAGGGACCTACGAGCAGTACTTC. Amino acid sequence: CASRKLSGGTYEQYF. V is TRBV6-6 and J is TRBJ2-7, with a tentative D call TRBD2 (6 bases). CDR3 length equals 15 residues. Trimming shortened V by 6 bases and J by 2 bases, and 17 bases separated the two germline ends. CDR1 and CDR2 (germline): MNHNY, SVGAGI (reference sequence).